The text below deals with one T cell receptor beta chain. The data were taken from a study of blood T cell repertoires in COVID-19. Study overall: There were acute and convalescent COVID-19 samples, and they came from the United States, Italy and Spain. T cells, B-cell-depleted T cells, or PBMCs supplied cDNA or gDNA.

In the source study's methods: Reference gene primer amplification gave nucleated cell count estimates. Sequencing used immunoSEQ multiplex PCR; TCRdb keeps in-frame clones, though not all of them. From that table come the V and J calls and clone size; the DNA was used to work out D and trimming. Of under 150,000 clones listed, about 84% were seen once; the top ten hold more than 4%. This TCR was recovered from a woman in her forties or fifties with acute or convalescent COVID-19. The sample was peripheral blood.

The CDR3 DNA follows: TGCAGCGTCCCCGCGGGGGTCGAAGCTTTCTTT. Translated, it gives CSVPAGVEAFF. The J gene is TRBJ1-1, the V gene TRBV29-1, with D possibly being TRBD1 (5 bases). The length of the CDR3 is 11 residues. Trimming pared 6 bases from V and 8 bases from J, leaving 13 bases between. Looked up from germline, CDR1 is SQVTM and CDR2 is ANQGSEA.